This TCR beta chain was sequenced in a study of blood T cell repertoires in COVID-19. The repertoire was sequenced with immunoSEQ multiplex PCR; TCRdb's copy has only in-frame clones and lacks some. This table has about 160,000 clones, 90% to 95% appearing once. Trimming cost V 5 bases and J 2 bases, with 12 bases left between them. The V gene's germline CDR1 is SGHTA and CDR2 FQGTGA. The CDR3 covers 14 residues. The receptor comes from a man between 45 and 60 years old with acute or convalescent COVID-19. The sequencing sample was made of peripheral blood. The chain employs TRBV7-3 and TRBJ2-5, with a weak D call TRBD1 (6 bases). The CDR3 DNA is TGTGCCAGCAGCCCTAGGGGGAAACAAGAGACCCAGTACTTC. Amino acids: CASSPRGKQETQYF.